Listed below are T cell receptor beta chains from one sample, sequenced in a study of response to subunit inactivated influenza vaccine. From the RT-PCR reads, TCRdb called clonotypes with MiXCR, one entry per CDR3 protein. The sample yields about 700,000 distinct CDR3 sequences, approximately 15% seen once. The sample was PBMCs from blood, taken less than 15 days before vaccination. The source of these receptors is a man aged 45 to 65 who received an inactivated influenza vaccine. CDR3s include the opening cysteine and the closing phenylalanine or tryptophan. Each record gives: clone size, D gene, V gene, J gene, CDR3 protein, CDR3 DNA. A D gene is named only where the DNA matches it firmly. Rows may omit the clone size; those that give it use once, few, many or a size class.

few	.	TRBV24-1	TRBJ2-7	CATSDRRGYEQYF	TGTGCCACCAGTGACCGCCGGGGCTACGAGCAGTACTTC
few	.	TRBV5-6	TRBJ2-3	CASGRASLSTDTQYF	TGTGCCAGTGGTAGAGCGAGCCTGAGCACAGATACGCAGTATTTT
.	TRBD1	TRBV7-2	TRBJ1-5	CASSETNRGINQPQHF	TGTGCCAGCAGCGAAACAAACAGGGGAATCAATCAGCCCCAGCATTTT
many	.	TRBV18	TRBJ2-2	CASSPPGRNTGELFF	TGTGCCAGCTCACCACCGGGCCGTAACACCGGGGAGCTGTTTTTT
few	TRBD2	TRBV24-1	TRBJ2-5	CATSDTTGLANQETQYF	TGTGCCACCAGTGATACCACGGGACTAGCGAACCAAGAGACCCAGTACTTC
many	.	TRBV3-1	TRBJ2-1	CASSRSNEQFF	TGTGCCAGCAGCCGGAGCAATGAGCAGTTCTTC
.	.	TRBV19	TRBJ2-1	CASSRRTVNEQFF	TGTGCCAGTAGTAGACGGACTGTCAATGAGCAGTTCTTC
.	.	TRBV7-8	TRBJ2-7	CASRMFGGALIHEQYF	TGTGCCAGCAGGATGTTCGGGGGCGCGCTTATCCACGAGCAGTACTTC
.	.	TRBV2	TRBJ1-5	CASNLGGGNQPQHF	TGTGCCAGCAATTTGGGAGGGGGCAATCAGCCCCAGCATTTT
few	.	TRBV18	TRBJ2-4	CASSPGAGVSAKNIQYF	TGTGCCAGCTCACCAGGCGCAGGGGTTTCAGCCAAAAACATTCAGTACTTC
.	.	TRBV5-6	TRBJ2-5	CASSLGRGDQYF	TGTGCCAGCAGCTTGGGCAGGGGTGACCAGTACTTC
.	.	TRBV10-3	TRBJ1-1	CAISDWGGTEAFF	TGTGCCATCAGTGACTGGGGGGGCACTGAAGCTTTCTTT
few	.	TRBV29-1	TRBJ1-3	CSVVVGPGNTIYF	TGCAGCGTTGTAGTGGGGCCAGGAAACACCATATATTTT
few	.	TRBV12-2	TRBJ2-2	CASRLVGTSGGAYTGELFF	TGTGCAAGTCGCTTAGTAGGGACTAGCGGGGGGGCGTACACCGGGGAGCTGTTTTTT
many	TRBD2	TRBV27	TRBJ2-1	CASSSGTSQLREQFF	TGTGCCAGCAGTTCAGGGACTAGTCAGCTTCGGGAGCAGTTCTTC
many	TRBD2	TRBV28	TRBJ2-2	CASSRIAGVTGELFF	TGTGCCAGCTCGCGTATAGCGGGGGTGACCGGGGAGCTGTTTTTT
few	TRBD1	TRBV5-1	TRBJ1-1	CASSLRPGQRTMNTEAFF	TGCGCCAGCAGCTTGCGCCCGGGACAGCGAACCATGAACACTGAAGCTTTCTTT
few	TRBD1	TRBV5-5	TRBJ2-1	CASSPSGTGDLNEQFF	TGTGCCAGCAGCCCCTCCGGGACAGGGGACTTGAATGAGCAGTTCTTC
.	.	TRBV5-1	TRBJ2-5	CASSEGGLGRQETQYF	TGCGCCAGCAGTGAGGGGGGGCTCGGACGACAAGAGACCCAGTACTTC
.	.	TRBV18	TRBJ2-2	CASSPPRGSGTGELFF	TGTGCCAGCTCACCACCTCGAGGTAGCGGAACCGGGGAGCTGTTTTTT
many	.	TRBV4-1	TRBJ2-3	CASRRAGGTDTQYF	TGCGCCAGCAGGAGGGCAGGGGGCACAGATACGCAGTATTTT
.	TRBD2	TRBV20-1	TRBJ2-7	CSADSGIRRGEQYF	TGCAGTGCTGACAGCGGGATTCGACGTGGCGAGCAGTACTTC